The next 31 T cell receptor beta chains were all read from a single sample in a study of OX40 agonist ivuxolimab in advanced cancers. Some clones are missing from TCRdb's copy, which holds only in-frame ones; the method was immunoSEQ multiplex PCR. This table holds under 85,000 clones, around nine tenths found once. The sample in question was CD4+ or CD8+ T cells sorted from blood, obtained in a trial of the OX40 agonist ivuxolimab. The receptors derive from an adult with an advanced solid tumor such as melanoma, head and neck, liver or kidney cancer.

The V and J genes are TRBV19 and TRBJ2-2; D not certain. With 1 base removed from V and 7 bases from J, the gap between germline ends came to 13 bases. Germline V CDR1 and CDR2: LNHDA, SQIVND (reference sequence). The CDR3 is 15 residues long. The CDR3 nucleotides are TGTGCCAGTAGTATAGTTACGTCTATGGGCGGGGAGCTGTTTTTT. Translated: CASSIVTSMGGELFF. The full variable domain, rest sourced from reference TRBV19 and TRBJ2-2, is DGGITQSPKYLFRKEGQNVTLSCEQNLNHDAMYWYRQDPGQGLRLIYYSQIVNDFQKGDIAEGYSVSREKKESFPLTVTSAQKNPTAFYLCASSIVTSMGGELFFGEGSRLTVL.

The genes are TRBV10-3 and TRBJ1-1; no reliable D call. V was clipped by 4 bases and J by 6 bases, with 12 bases between them. Germline CDR1 ENHRY, CDR2 SYGVKD. The CDR3 has 13 residues. CDR3 sequence (DNA): TGTGCCATCAGTGGGGCCCCCCTCTCTGAAGCTTTCTTT. Translation: CAISGAPLSEAFF.

J is TRBJ2-7 and V is TRBV5-4; the D gene is possibly TRBD1 (6 bases). This CDR3 has 15 amino acids. Trimming took off 4 bases at V and 2 bases at J, with 16 bases between the two ends. Germline CDR1 SGHNT, CDR2 YYREEE (reference sequence). DNA of the CDR3: TGTGCCAGCAGCCCTTCCACACAGGGACCCTACGAGCAGTACTTC. As protein: CASSPSTQGPYEQYF.

This clone was seen only once. The chain is built from TRBV4-2 and TRBJ1-2, with unresolved D. The V gene lost 3 bases and the J gene lost 8 bases, with 10 bases spanning the gap. The CDR3 sequence is 12 residues long. Germline V gene lookup returns CDR1 LGHNA and CDR2 YNFKEQ. The CDR3 loop reads CASSHPVWGYTF. The CDR3 DNA is TGTGCCAGCAGCCATCCTGTATGGGGCTACACCTTC.

The chain has TRBV7-9 and TRBJ2-3; D is possibly TRBD1 or TRBD2 (6 bases each). Trimming removed 5 bases at V and 3 bases at J, with 12 bases between. The germline CDR1 and CDR2 sequences are SEHNR and FQNEAQ (reference sequence). CDR3 length: 14 amino acids. The DNA of the CDR3 is TGTGCCAGCAGCCGTACGGGGGCGACAGATACGCAGTATTTT. Its translation is CASSRTGATDTQYF.

The chain is built from TRBV11-3 and TRBJ1-3; perhaps TRBD1 as D (5 bases). V shed 1 base and J shed 0 bases, with 10 bases lying between them. The CDR3 is made up of 16 amino acids. The germline V gene has CDR1 SGHNT and CDR2 YENEEA. The CDR3 sequence is CASSLGIGTSGNTIYF. Here the CDR3 DNA reads TGTGCCAGCAGCTTAGGGATCGGGACCTCTGGAAACACCATATATTTT.

To note about this clone: Lacking the conserved final phenylalanine or tryptophan, this CDR3 likely reflects a read error. The chain links TRBV5-5 to TRBJ1-6; 7 bases are a match to TRBD1. Trimming removed 0 bases from V and 11 bases from J; junction bases left unmatched: 8. CDR3 length: 15 residues. Germline CDR1 reads SGHKS; CDR2 reads YYEKEE (reference sequence). CDR3 in DNA: TGTGCCAGCAGCTTGGACAGGGGCCCGGGGGCACCCCTCCACCTT. Protein product: CASSLDRGPGAPLHL.

V is TRBV9 and J is TRBJ2-7, with 10 bases identical to TRBD2. The J segment lost 2 bases and the V segment lost 4 bases, leaving 12 bases of the junction unmatched. CDR3 length: 17 residues. CDR1 is SGDLS, CDR2 YYNGEE, per germline. The CDR3 DNA is TGTGCCAGCAGCCCTGGACTAGCGGAGGGGTGGACCTACGAGCAGTACTTC. This codes for CASSPGLAEGWTYEQYF.

The J gene is TRBJ1-5, the V gene TRBV6-5; unclear D gene. CDR1 and CDR2 from the germline V gene are MNHEY and SVGAGI. The CDR3 length is 13 residues. Trimming stripped 4 bases from V and 3 bases from J, with 7 bases between. The CDR3 loop is CASSSMLNQPQHF. In nucleotides, the CDR3 is TGTGCCAGCAGTTCCATGCTCAATCAGCCCCAGCATTTT.

The chain combines TRBV5-1 with TRBJ1-3, with unresolved D. V lost 4 bases and J 0 bases, leaving 14 bases between the germline ends. CDR3 length equals 16 residues. Looked up from germline, CDR1 is SGHRS and CDR2 is YFSETQ. DNA for the CDR3: TGCGCCAGCAGCGTTAGCGGTGCAGCCTCTGGAAACACCATATATTTT. Protein product: CASSVSGAASGNTIYF.

This chain uses TRBV5-1 with TRBJ2-5; the D gene is possibly TRBD1 (5 bases). This CDR3 has 16 residues. Germline-derived CDR1 and CDR2 are SGHRS and YFSETQ. Trimming pared 4 bases from V and 2 bases from J, leaving 18 bases between. This CDR3 reads CASSPLAQRGQETQYF. The CDR3 bases are TGCGCCAGCAGCCCACTGGCCCAAAGGGGTCAAGAGACCCAGTACTTC.

The V call is TRBV7-9, the J call TRBJ1-5; the D is unclear. The CDR3 contains 14 residues. V lost 3 bases and J lost 7, with 13 bases in between. Germline V gives CDR1 SEHNR, CDR2 FQNEAQ (reference sequence). In nucleotides, the CDR3 is TGTGCCAGCAGCTTTAGGGCCCGCCGGCAGCCCCAGCATTTT. Its protein product is CASSFRARRQPQHF. Drawing the rest from reference TRBV7-9 and TRBJ1-5, the complete variable domain is DTGVSQNPRHKITKRGQNVTFRCDPISEHNRLYWYRQTLGQGPEFLTYFQNEAQLEKSRLLSDRFSAERPKGSFSTLEIQRTEQGDSAMYLCASSFRARRQPQHFGDGTRLSIL.

J is TRBJ2-1 and V is TRBV7-6, with 9 bases aligning to TRBD1. CDR3 size: 17 residues. CDR1 SGHVS and CDR2 FNYEAQ come from the germline V gene. After removal of 5 bases from V and 2 bases from J, the junction contained 10 bases not matched to a gene. CDR3 in DNA: TGTGCCAGCAGCCGCCTCGACAGGGGGGGGGCCTACAATGAGCAGTTCTTC. Its protein product is CASSRLDRGGAYNEQFF.

The chain uses TRBV7-8 and TRBJ1-3; D call uncertain. Per the germline V gene, CDR1 is SGHVS and CDR2 is FQNEAQ. The CDR3 is 14 amino acids. V dropped 5 bases and J dropped 4 bases, with 12 bases sitting between them. DNA for the CDR3: TGTGCCAGCAGCGCAAGAGAGGGAGGAAACACCATATATTTT. Amino acids: CASSAREGGNTIYF.

V gene TRBV14 combines with J gene TRBJ1-2; 9 bases are a match to TRBD1. Germline V gene lookup returns CDR1 SGHDN and CDR2 FVKESK. Germline trimming cut 4 bases from V and 7 bases from J; bases unmatched to any gene: 10. The CDR3 totals 15 residues. CDR3 sequence: CASSLTKTGGVGYTF. The DNA for the CDR3 is TGTGCCAGCAGCCTTACCAAGACAGGGGGTGTTGGCTACACCTTC.

V gene TRBV14 combines with J gene TRBJ1-1; D call uncertain. The CDR3 loop spans 14 amino acids. Germline CDR1 SGHDN, CDR2 FVKESK. V gave up 4 bases and J gave up 2 bases, with 11 bases separating them. This chain's CDR3 is CASSPYRDNTEAFF. CDR3 nucleotides: TGTGCCAGCAGCCCCTACAGAGACAACACTGAAGCTTTCTTT. The full variable domain, with the rest looked up from reference TRBV14 and TRBJ1-1, is EAGVTQFPSHSVIEKGQTVTLRCDPISGHDNLYWYRRVMGKEIKFLLHFVKESKQDESGMPNNRFLAERTGGTYSTLKVQPAELEDSGVYFCASSPYRDNTEAFFGQGTRLTVV.

The chain carries TRBV5-5 and TRBJ1-1; D is perhaps TRBD1 (6 bases). The ends were cut back, 4 bases at V and 0 bases at J, with 10 bases in the middle. CDR1 SGHKS and CDR2 YYEKEE come from the germline V gene (reference sequence). CDR3 length equals 14 residues. CDR3 protein: CASSKGTLNTEAFF. In DNA form, the CDR3 reads TGTGCCAGCAGCAAAGGGACACTGAACACTGAAGCTTTCTTT.

The J gene is TRBJ1-2, the V gene TRBV10-3, with a tentative D call TRBD1 (5 bases). The length of the CDR3 is 14 residues. Trimming left V 2 bases short and J 2 bases short, with 9 bases between. CDR1 is ENHRY and CDR2 is SYGVKD in the germline V gene. The CDR3: CAISEGAGNYGYTF. Written as DNA, the CDR3 is TGTGCCATCAGTGAGGGGGCAGGAAACTATGGCTACACCTTC.

The CDR3 bases are TGTGCCAGCAGCTTATCGGAGGGGACCTACGAGCAGTACTTC. It specifies CASSLSEGTYEQYF. The V call is TRBV7-8, the J call TRBJ2-7; possibly TRBD2 for D (6 bases). This CDR3 spans 14 amino acids. Germline V gives CDR1 SGHVS, CDR2 FQNEAQ. Trimming took 2 bases from V and 2 from J, leaving 10 bases between them.

This chain uses TRBV11-2 with TRBJ2-7, with D unresolved. This CDR3 is 14 amino acids long. V shed 2 bases and J shed 0 bases, with 8 bases lying between them. Germline CDR1 and CDR2: SGHAT and FQNNGV. The CDR3 nucleotides are TGTGCCAGCAGCTTACAAGATGTCTCCTACGAGCAGTACTTC. Encoded protein: CASSLQDVSYEQYF. The whole variable domain, filled in from reference TRBV11-2 and TRBJ2-7, reads EAGVAQSPRYKIIEKRQSVAFWCNPISGHATLYWYQQILGQGPKLLIQFQNNGVVDDSQLPKDRFSAERLKGVDSTLKIQPAKLEDSAVYLCASSLQDVSYEQYFGPGTRLTVT.

This clone was observed a few times. In this CDR3 the conserved last residue, phenylalanine or tryptophan, is missing, so a read error is likely. The CDR3 sequence is CASSLESANSPLHL. CDR3 nucleotides: TGCGCCAGCAGCTTGGAATCGGCCAATTCACCCCTCCACCTT. V is TRBV5-1 and J is TRBJ1-6, with D unresolved. Germline-derived CDR1 and CDR2 are SGHRS and YFSETQ. The CDR3 runs 14 residues. V was shortened by 0 bases and J by 7 bases, with 8 bases between the two germline ends.

This chain uses TRBV6-1 with TRBJ1-5, with 7 positions matching TRBD1. CDR3 length equals 11 residues. The junction had 6 bases not matched to a gene; V was cut back by 10 bases and J by 9 bases. Germline V lookup: CDR1 MNHNS, CDR2 SASEGT. CDR3 loop: CATDRVGPQHF. In DNA, the CDR3 is TGTGCCACTGACAGGGTAGGGCCCCAGCATTTT.

Only one count was recorded for this clone. This chain joins TRBV19 and TRBJ2-5; TRBD2 aligns across 10 bases. The CDR3 extends over 17 amino acids. The trim removed 5 bases at V and 4 bases at J, leaving 13 bases unmatched. The germline gives CDR1 LNHDA, CDR2 SQIVND (reference sequence). The CDR3 bases are TGTGCCAGTAGTCCCAAGCGGGGGGGCCCTGCTACAGAGACCCAGTACTTC. Protein sequence: CASSPKRGGPATETQYF. Full variable domain (missing parts from reference TRBV19 and TRBJ2-5): DGGITQSPKYLFRKEGQNVTLSCEQNLNHDAMYWYRQDPGQGLRLIYYSQIVNDFQKGDIAEGYSVSREKKESFPLTVTSAQKNPTAFYLCASSPKRGGPATETQYFGPGTRLLVL.

This clone was observed a single time. The chain links TRBV5-4 to TRBJ2-6, with D possibly being TRBD1 or TRBD2 (7 bases each). Per germline, CDR1 SGHNT and CDR2 YYREEE (reference sequence). The CDR3 loop spans 17 amino acids. V lost 4 bases and J 0 bases, leaving 14 bases between the germline ends. Written as DNA, the CDR3 is TGTGCCAGCAGCCCCCCAGGGGGGGTCTCTGGGGCCAACGTCCTGACTTTC. The encoded protein is CASSPPGGVSGANVLTF.

The CDR3 DNA reads TGTGCCAGCAGCTTAGGGACCTTCTCCTACGAGCAGTACTTC. Its protein is CASSLGTFSYEQYF. The chain has TRBV7-9 and TRBJ2-7; D not resolved. The CDR3 contains 14 residues. Deletions cut 1 base from V and 0 bases from J, with 7 bases between. Germline lookup yields CDR1 SEHNR and CDR2 FQNEAQ (reference sequence). Using reference TRBV7-9 and TRBJ2-7 for the parts outside the CDR3, the full variable domain is DTGVSQNPRHKITKRGQNVTFRCDPISEHNRLYWYRQTLGQGPEFLTYFQNEAQLEKSRLLSDRFSAERPKGSFSTLEIQRTEQGDSAMYLCASSLGTFSYEQYFGPGTRLTVT.

The chain joins TRBV7-9 to TRBJ2-3; TRBD2 might be the D (5 bases). The CDR3 is made up of 14 amino acids. Trimming removed 0 bases at V and 8 bases at J, with 12 bases between. Germline V CDR1 and CDR2: SEHNR, FQNEAQ (reference sequence). The DNA for the CDR3 is TGTGCCAGCAGCTTAGCCGCCGGGGTAGGTACGCAGTATTTT. Translation: CASSLAAGVGTQYF.

The rearrangement uses TRBV19 and TRBJ1-1, with a possible D match to TRBD1 (5 bases). Between the trimmed V and J ends, which lost 5 bases and 0 bases, there was a span of 22 bases. The CDR3 consists of 18 residues. Germline CDR1 LNHDA, CDR2 SQIVND (reference sequence). The CDR3 spells CASSHRGDLIGMNTEAFF. For the CDR3, the DNA is TGTGCCAGTAGTCACCGGGGGGATTTGATTGGAATGAACACTGAAGCTTTCTTT. Based on the CDR3 plus reference TRBV19 and TRBJ1-1, the full variable domain is DGGITQSPKYLFRKEGQNVTLSCEQNLNHDAMYWYRQDPGQGLRLIYYSQIVNDFQKGDIAEGYSVSREKKESFPLTVTSAQKNPTAFYLCASSHRGDLIGMNTEAFFGQGTRLTVV.

The rearrangement links TRBV25-1 to TRBJ1-3; TRBD1 matches 7 bases. The CDR3 runs to 15 residues. Germline V gene lookup returns CDR1 MGHDK and CDR2 SYGVNS. J lost 2 bases, V lost 7 bases, and 8 bases had no gene match. The CDR3 nucleotides are TGTGCCAGCACCAACGCAGGGGGAGCTGGAAACACCATATATTTT. Amino acids: CASTNAGGAGNTIYF. Full variable domain (outside the CDR3, taken from reference TRBV25-1 and TRBJ1-3): EADIYQTPRYLVIGTGKKITLECSQTMGHDKMYWYQQDPGMELHLIHYSYGVNSTEKGDLSSESTVSRIRTEHFPLTLESARPSHTSQYLCASTNAGGAGNTIYFGEGSWLTVV.

This clone was counted once. This chain uses TRBV4-2 with TRBJ1-2, with a possible D match to TRBD1 (5 bases). Germline loops: CDR1 LGHNA, CDR2 YNFKEQ. The germline V and J ends were trimmed by 0 bases and 7 bases, with 18 bases remaining between them. The CDR3 runs to 16 residues. The DNA of the CDR3 is TGTGCCAGCAGCCAAGACCGGGACCGAAGCGTAGGTGGCTACACCTTC. This gives the protein CASSQDRDRSVGGYTF.

The V call is TRBV7-8, the J call TRBJ2-6, with no clear D. The CDR3 is 15 residues long. The ends were cut back, 5 bases at V and 2 bases at J, with 10 bases in the middle. The germline gives CDR1 SGHVS, CDR2 FQNEAQ. CDR3 bases: TGTGCCAGCAGCCCTTATAGAGCTGGGGCCAACGTCCTGACTTTC. This encodes CASSPYRAGANVLTF.

This chain uses TRBV6-4 with TRBJ2-5; 7 nucleotides agree with TRBD2. Germline-derived CDR1 and CDR2 are MRHNA and SNTAGT. Trimming removed 4 bases from V and 4 bases from J; junction bases left unmatched: 3. This CDR3 comprises 13 residues. CDR3 sequence: CASSGTSGETQYF. The CDR3 coding sequence is TGTGCCAGCAGTGGGACTAGTGGAGAGACCCAGTACTTC.